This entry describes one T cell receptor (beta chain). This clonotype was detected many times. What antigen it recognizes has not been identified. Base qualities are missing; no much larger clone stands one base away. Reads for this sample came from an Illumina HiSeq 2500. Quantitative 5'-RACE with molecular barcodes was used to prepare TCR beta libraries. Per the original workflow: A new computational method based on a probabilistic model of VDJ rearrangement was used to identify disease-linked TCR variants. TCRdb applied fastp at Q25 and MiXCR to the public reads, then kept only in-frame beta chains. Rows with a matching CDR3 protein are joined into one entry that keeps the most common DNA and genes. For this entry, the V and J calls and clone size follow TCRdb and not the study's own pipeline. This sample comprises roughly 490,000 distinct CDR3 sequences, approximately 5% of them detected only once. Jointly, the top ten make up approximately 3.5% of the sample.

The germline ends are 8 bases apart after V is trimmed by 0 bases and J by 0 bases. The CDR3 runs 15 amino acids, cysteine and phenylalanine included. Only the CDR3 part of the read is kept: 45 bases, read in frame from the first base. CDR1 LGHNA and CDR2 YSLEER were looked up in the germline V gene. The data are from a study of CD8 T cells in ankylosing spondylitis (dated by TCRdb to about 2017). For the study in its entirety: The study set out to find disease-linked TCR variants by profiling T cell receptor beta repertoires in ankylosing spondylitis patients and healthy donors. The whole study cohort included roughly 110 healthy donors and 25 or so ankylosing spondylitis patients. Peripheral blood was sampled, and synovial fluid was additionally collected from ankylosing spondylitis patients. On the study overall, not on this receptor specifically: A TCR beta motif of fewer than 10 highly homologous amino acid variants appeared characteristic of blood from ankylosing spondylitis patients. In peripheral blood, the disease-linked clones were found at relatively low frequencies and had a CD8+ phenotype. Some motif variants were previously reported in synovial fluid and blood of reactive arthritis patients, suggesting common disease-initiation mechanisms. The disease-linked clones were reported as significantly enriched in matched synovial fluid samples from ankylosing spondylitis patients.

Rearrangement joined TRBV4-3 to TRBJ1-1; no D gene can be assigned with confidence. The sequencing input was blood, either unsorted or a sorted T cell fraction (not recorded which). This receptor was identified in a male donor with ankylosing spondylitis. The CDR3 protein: CASSQDGRLNTEAFF. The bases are TGCGCCAGCAGCCAAGATGGGCGGTTGAACACTGAAGCTTTCTTT.